The sequence of this TCR beta chain was determined in a study of T cells in pancreatic ductal adenocarcinoma. Clones were sequenced by immunoSEQ multiplex PCR, and TCRdb holds only the in-frame ones, with some missing. The sample carries over 90,000 clones, roughly 95% recorded once. The CDR3 contains 16 residues. Trimming at V came to 0 bases and at J to 4 bases, leaving 5 bases not matched to a gene. Surgery without prior neoadjuvant therapy was the treatment of the selected pancreatic ductal adenocarcinoma patients. The sequenced material came from PBMCs. The chain uses TRBV5-3 and TRBJ2-2; 8 bases align to TRBD2. TRBV5-3 is classed as an ORF, of uncertain function. The receptor was isolated from a human donor with pancreatic ductal adenocarcinoma. CDR3 nucleotides: TGTGCCAGAAGCTTGGACGGCGGGAGGTTCACCGGGGAGCTGTTTTTT. Translation: CARSLDGGRFTGELFF.